This is a list of T cell receptor beta chains from one sample in a study of T cell repertoires and Cas9 in healthy adults. Method: immunoSEQ multiplex PCR; TCRdb's copy keeps in-frame clones and lacks some. Among some 15,000 clones listed, roughly 87% were seen once. The sample taken for sequencing was Tregs (CD4+, CD25+, CD127-, CD137-, CD154-) from PBMCs; culture status not recorded. All receptors derive from a human donor in good health. Each CDR3 is given with its conserved first and last residue. D genes are given only for firm matches. Clone size, where shown, is once, few, many, or a class for clones that have expanded.

>TRBJ2-3|TRBD1|16|-|TRBV5-1
TGCGCCAGCAGTAGTTCCGGGACAGGTAATACAGATACGCAGTATTTT
CASSSSGTGNTDTQYF
>TRBJ2-7|TRBD1|13|-|TRBV7-2
TGTGCCAGCAGCCCCCTGGACAGGGGCGAGCAGTACTTC
CASSPLDRGEQYF
>TRBJ2-7|TRBD2|15|-|TRBV7-2
TGTGCCAGCAGTCTCGTGTGGGGAGGGACCTACGAGCAGTACTTC
CASSLVWGGTYEQYF
>TRBJ1-2|TRBD1|15|-|TRBV18
TGTGCCAGCTCCCGAGAACAGGGGGCTGTCTATGGCTACACCTTC
CASSREQGAVYGYTF
>TRBJ2-1|TRBD1|15|-|TRBV4-3
TGCGCCAGCAGCCCCCGGGACAGGGGGCTGAATGAGCAGTTCTTC
CASSPRDRGLNEQFF
>TRBJ2-3|TRBD2|16|-|TRBV18
TGTGCCAGCTCACCACCGAAAGGACTAGGAACGGATACGCAGTATTTT
CASSPPKGLGTDTQYF
>TRBJ1-1|TRBD1|13|-|TRBV19
TGTGCCAGTAATGGACAGGCAAACACTGAAGCTTTCTTT
CASNGQANTEAFF
>TRBJ1-1|-|14|-|TRBV28
TGTGCCAGCAGACCAGGGGAAGTGATTTCTGAAGCTTTCTTT
CASRPGEVISEAFF
>TRBJ1-4|-|17|once|TRBV28
TGTGCCAGCAGTCCCACAGGGAAGGGAGTAACTAATGAAAAACTGTTTTTT
CASSPTGKGVTNEKLFF
>TRBJ1-2|-|13|few|TRBV6-5
TGTGCCAGCAGTTACGACGGCCGGGGGGGCTACACCTTC
CASSYDGRGGYTF
>TRBJ1-1|TRBD1|16|-|TRBV9
TGTGCCAGCAGCGCGGGACTATACAGGGGGCGAACTGAAGCTTTCTTT
CASSAGLYRGRTEAFF
>TRBJ1-5|-|13|-|TRBV30
TGTGCCTGGACAGGCGATAGCAATCAGCCCCAGCATTTT
CAWTGDSNQPQHF
>TRBJ2-3|TRBD1|16|-|TRBV18
TGTGCCAGCTCACCACTTACGGGACAGGGGCGTTACACGCAGTATTTT
CASSPLTGQGRYTQYF
>TRBJ1-2|TRBD1|15|-|TRBV19
TGTGCCAGTAGTATATCGGACAGGGCTGGGTATGGCTACACCTTC
CASSISDRAGYGYTF
>TRBJ2-5|-|17|few|TRBV5-5
TGTGCCAGCAGCCGCCGATCGAGGGGGGGTGGCCTGGAGACCCAGTACTTC
CASSRRSRGGGLETQYF
>TRBJ1-5|TRBD1|14|-|TRBV28
TGTGCCAGCAGTCCACCGGACAGGGCCCAGCCCCAGCATTTT
CASSPPDRAQPQHF
>TRBJ1-5|-|14|-|TRBV7-2
TGTGCCAGTAACTATCTGGGTAGCAATCAGCCCCAGCATTTT
CASNYLGSNQPQHF
>TRBJ2-6|-|16|-|TRBV19
TGTGCCAGTAGTAGTTTAGGCCGCTCTGGGGCCAACGTCCTGACTTTC
CASSSLGRSGANVLTF
>TRBJ1-1|-|14|-|TRBV14
TGTGCCAGCAGCCAAGGACGGAAAAACACTGAAGCTTTCTTT
CASSQGRKNTEAFF
>TRBJ1-2|-|14|-|TRBV4-2
TGTGCCAGCAGCCAAGAGGCAAAATCTTATGGCTACACCTTC
CASSQEAKSYGYTF
>TRBJ2-2|-|15|-|TRBV7-9
TGTGCCAGCAGCTTAGTAAGCAGGGGCACCGGGGAGCTGTTTTTT
CASSLVSRGTGELFF
>TRBJ2-1|TRBD2|14|-|TRBV4-3
TGCGCCAGCAGCCAAGGCGGGGGGCACGCTGAGCAGTTCTTC
CASSQGGGHAEQFF
>TRBJ2-7|TRBD2|15|-|TRBV7-2
TGTGCCAGCAGGTGGCGGGGGGGAGCCATTGACGAGCAGTACTTC
CASRWRGGAIDEQYF
>TRBJ2-1|-|11|-|TRBV7-9
TGTGCCAGCAGTTTCGGCAATGAGCAGTTCTTC
CASSFGNEQFF
>TRBJ2-2|-|17|-|TRBV11-2
TGTGCCAGCAGCTCTTATTCAGGGTTGCTAGGCACCGGGGAGCTGTTTTTT
CASSSYSGLLGTGELFF
>TRBJ2-1|TRBD2|16|few|TRBV11-1
TGTGCCAGCAGCCATTTCCTAGCGGGGGCCTACAATGAGCAGTTCTTC
CASSHFLAGAYNEQFF
>TRBJ1-3|-|15|-|TRBV11-2
TGTGCCAGCTCCATGGGGGGCTCCCCAGGAAACACCATATATTTT
CASSMGGSPGNTIYF
>TRBJ1-3|-|16|-|TRBV19
TGTGCCAGCACCTTGCGACAGACATTCTCTGGAAACACCATATATTTT
CASTLRQTFSGNTIYF
>TRBJ1-1|-|15|-|TRBV18
TGTGCCAGCTCACCAACCCAGGGGCTGAGCACTGAAGCTTTCTTT
CASSPTQGLSTEAFF
>TRBJ2-3|-|16|-|TRBV15
TGTGCCACCAGCAGAGAACAGGGACCCTACACAGATACGCAGTATTTT
CATSREQGPYTDTQYF
>TRBJ1-1|-|8|few|TRBV5-8
TGTGCCAGCAGTCCTGCTTTCTTT
CASSPAFF
>TRBJ2-1|-|15|few|TRBV5-4
TGTGCCAGCAGCTTGGAAGCTGGACGTGGAAATGAGCAGTTCTTC
CASSLEAGRGNEQFF
>TRBJ1-5|-|14|-|TRBV18
TGTGCCAGCTCACCGCGGGAGGGGAAGTCTCCCCAGCATTTT
CASSPREGKSPQHF
>TRBJ1-3|-|14|-|TRBV21-1
TGTGCCAGAGGGGATAACCAGACTGGAAACACCATATATTTT
CARGDNQTGNTIYF
>TRBJ1-5|-|16|-|TRBV7-8
TGTGCCAGCAGCTTTTTTCTCGGGCAGTTCAATCAGCCCCAGCATTTT
CASSFFLGQFNQPQHF
>TRBJ1-3|TRBD1|16|-|TRBV28
TGTGCCAGCAGAGGATTGACAGGGGGAAGGAGAAACACCATATATTTT
CASRGLTGGRRNTIYF
>TRBJ1-1|-|11|-|TRBV10-3
TGTGCCATCAGTGACCCCCGGGGGACTTTCTTT
CAISDPRGTFF
>TRBJ2-5|-|12|-|TRBV7-8
TGTGCCAGCAGCCCAGGGGTTGCGACCCAGTACTTC
CASSPGVATQYF
>TRBJ2-1|TRBD2|16|-|TRBV19
TGTGCCAGTAGTCGGACTAGCGGGGGGGATTGGGATGAGCAGTTCTTC
CASSRTSGGDWDEQFF